This record concerns one T cell receptor (beta chain) sequence. Its antigen remains unidentified. MiXCR, run by TCRdb on the reads, gives a single entry per CDR3 protein. Of 160,000 or so distinct CDR3 sequences listed, over 15% are singletons. The data were obtained in a study of T cell repertoires in cytomegalovirus infection. Across the whole study: Public TCR beta signatures indicated both CMV infection and matching HLA type.

Trimming stripped 4 bases from V and 7 bases from J, with 16 bases between. CDR3 length: 14 amino acids. The germline V gene has CDR1 MNHEY and CDR2 SVGEGT. Findings and limits, study-wide: Cumulative public TCR beta family frequency identified carriers of CMV plus the relevant HLA. Within the response measured ex vivo, HLA-C-restricted CMV-specific TCR beta clonotypes were dominant.

This chain uses TRBV6-2 or TRBV6-3 with TRBJ1-1; D remains ambiguous. The origin of this receptor is a human donor in good health (CMV status not recorded). Some clones in this sample may be carry-over from other donors' samples. The sequenced material came from CD8+ T cells from PBMCs. CDR3 sequence reads: CASSFGSRLSEAFF. CDR3 nucleotide sequence: TGTGCCAGCAGTTTTGGGAGCCGGTTGAGTGAAGCTTTCTTT.